This T cell receptor beta chain derives from a study of OX40 agonist ivuxolimab in advanced cancers. For the wider study: Ivuxolimab was an agonistic, fully human IgG2 monoclonal antibody directed against OX40 (CD134), a costimulatory receptor. Intravenous ivuxolimab was administered to patients every 2 weeks at six dose levels: 0.01, 0.1, 0.3, 1.5, 3 and 10 mg/kg. Of the approximately 50 dose-escalation patients, hepatocellular carcinoma was present in roughly 19, melanoma in approximately 15, renal cell carcinoma in 9 and head and neck cancer in 9. In the dose-escalation cohort, 70% to 90% of patients were male, and the mean age was roughly 56 years with a range of roughly 20 to 80. Patients were allowed to have had prior anti-PD-1, anti-PD-L1 or anti-CTLA-4 therapy, and roughly two fifths of the dose-escalation patients had been treated with checkpoint inhibitors. Partial responses occurred in three dose-escalation patients: two with cutaneous melanoma and one with hepatocellular carcinoma. The purpose of peripheral TCRbeta sequencing was to test whether ivuxolimab changed TCR sequence diversity and led to clonal T-cell expansion. The paper reports the monotherapy dose-escalation portion (N of about 47 patients) of the phase I ivuxolimab trial. The paper as a whole reports these results and caveats: The antigen specificity of the peripheral T cells that underwent clonal expansion was not determined. At doses of 0.1 to 3.0 mg/kg, clonal expansion of both CD4+ and CD8+ blood T cells was observed from baseline to week 6. In the 0.1-3.0 mg/kg groups, partial responders were among the patients with the lowest normalized peripheral clonal expansion, particularly in CD8+ T cells. Low levels of normalized T-cell clonal expansion were also seen in some patients who did not respond. After ivuxolimab, CD8+ T cells had more expanded clones than CD4+ T cells on average.

Regarding this clone: The antigen this receptor binds is unknown. No base quality information exists; no much larger clone differs at one position.

Germline trimming amounts to 6 bases on V and 8 bases on J, with 13 as the count of junction bases outside the gene matches. Per the germline V gene, SGDLS is the CDR1 and YYNGEE is the CDR2. The CDR3 starts with the cysteine, ends with the phenylalanine, and has 15 residues. Only the CDR3 part of the read is kept: 45 bases, read in frame from the first base. The trial excluded patients who had a history of autoimmune disease or were on systemic immunosuppression. In every dose cohort, peripheral blood was drawn for TCR sequencing at baseline, cycle 4 day 1, and cycle 7 day 1. Samples came from an open-label, multicenter, first-in-human phase I dose-escalation trial of ivuxolimab. Adults with locally advanced or metastatic head and neck squamous cell, hepatocellular, melanoma or renal cell carcinoma were enrolled in the trial. Before TCR sequencing, CD4+ and CD8+ T cells were separately sorted from peripheral blood.

For sequencing of the TCRbeta CDR3 region, genomic DNA was extracted from the sorted cells. The immunoSEQ Assay was used to sequence the TCRbeta CDR3 regions. TCRdb took this table from immuneACCESS and kept in-frame rearrangements with V and J called. Such tables lack part of the clones; where checked against another copy, unresolved V genes explain under half of the gap, and the rest is unexplained. Present in this sample are about 81,000 clones, more than 85% of which were seen just once. The top ten hold over 11% of the sample. The rearranged chain carries TRBV9 and TRBJ1-4, with 7 bases aligning to TRBD1. The origin of this receptor is an adult with an advanced solid tumor such as melanoma, head and neck, liver or kidney cancer. The sample in question was CD4+ or CD8+ T cells sorted from blood, obtained in a trial of the OX40 agonist ivuxolimab. The nucleotides are TGTGCCAGCACAAGACAGGGTCAAACGCAGGAAAAACTGTTTTTT. Its amino acids are CASTRQGQTQEKLFF.